Shown below are 5 T cell receptor beta chains from a single sample sequenced in a study of CD8 T cells in Susac syndrome. RNA amounts of roughly 0.45 to 1 ug underwent reverse transcription with random hexamers. Each CDR3 protein is one row after TCRdb ran MiXCR on the immunoSEQ multiplex PCR reads. In the table there are about 250,000 distinct CDR3 sequences, just over 90% of which are singletons. Sequenced sample: CD4+ T cells from PBMCs. These TCRs come from a human donor with multiple sclerosis.

The CDR3 protein is CASRPGGGDQPQHF. The CDR3 DNA follows: TGCGCCAGCAGGCCCGGTGGAGGCGATCAGCCCCAGCATTTT. This chain joins TRBV5-1 and TRBJ1-5, with D unresolved. Germline lookup yields CDR1 SGHRS and CDR2 YFSETQ. This CDR3 region has 14 residues. V lost 5 bases and J lost 5, with 14 bases in between.

This chain uses TRBV5-1 with TRBJ2-3, with 9 bases aligning to TRBD2. This CDR3 is built from 17 residues. Unmatched junction bases numbered 16, after V lost 5 bases and J lost 6 bases. Germline V gene data show CDR1 as SGHRS and CDR2 as YFSETQ. The CDR3 DNA sequence: TGCGCCAGCAGACGTGGGACTAGCTTGGACAAGATGGATACGCAGTATTTT. Residues: CASRRGTSLDKMDTQYF. Complete variable domain (other parts from reference TRBV5-1 and TRBJ2-3): KAGVTQTPRYLIKTRGQQVTLSCSPISGHRSVSWYQQTPGQGLQFLFEYFSETQRNKGNFPGRFSGRQFSNSRSEMNVSTLELGDSALYLCASRRGTSLDKMDTQYFGPGTRLTVL.

CDR3 sequence reads: CAISERRGETTDTQYF. In DNA form, the CDR3 reads TGTGCCATCAGTGAGAGACGTGGAGAGACCACAGATACGCAGTATTTT. The chain employs TRBV10-3 and TRBJ2-3; D is unresolved. The CDR3 length is 16 residues. In germline, CDR1 is ENHRY, CDR2 SYGVKD. The germline V and J ends were trimmed by 2 bases and 2 bases, with 14 bases remaining between them.

V and J are TRBV5-1 and TRBJ2-3; TRBD2 aligns across 14 bases. The CDR3 loop spans 17 amino acids. Germline CDR1 and CDR2: SGHRS and YFSETQ. With 3 bases clipped from V and 2 bases from J, the junction kept 5 bases outside the gene matches. CDR3: CASSSGLAGAITDTQYF. DNA of the CDR3: TGCGCCAGCAGCTCGGGACTAGCGGGGGCCATCACAGATACGCAGTATTTT.

The chain recombines TRBV20-1 with TRBJ1-1; weak D call: TRBD1 (6 bases). V was shortened by 2 bases and J by 2 bases, with 12 bases between the two germline ends. The CDR3 covers 14 residues. CDR1 DFQATT and CDR2 SNEGSKA come from the germline V gene (reference sequence). In DNA, the CDR3 is TGCAGTGCTAGATGGCAGGGGATTAACACTGAAGCTTTCTTT. Its protein product is CSARWQGINTEAFF.